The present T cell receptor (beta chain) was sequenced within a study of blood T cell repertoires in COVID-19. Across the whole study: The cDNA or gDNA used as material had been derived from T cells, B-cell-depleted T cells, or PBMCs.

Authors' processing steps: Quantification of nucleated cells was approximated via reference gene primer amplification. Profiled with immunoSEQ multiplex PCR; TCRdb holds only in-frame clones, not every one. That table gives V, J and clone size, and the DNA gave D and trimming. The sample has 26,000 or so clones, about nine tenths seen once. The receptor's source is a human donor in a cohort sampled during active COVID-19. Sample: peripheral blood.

CDR3 sequence (DNA): TGTGCCAGCAGCTTAGGGACAGTCTTCAATCAGCCCCAGCATTTT. It specifies CASSLGTVFNQPQHF. The chain joins TRBV11-2 to TRBJ1-5; D possibly corresponds to TRBD1 (6 bases). V shed 1 base and J shed 3 bases, with 10 bases lying between them. This CDR3 spans 15 amino acids. From germline, CDR1 is SGHAT and CDR2 FQNNGV.